This T cell receptor beta chain came from a study of blood T cell repertoires in COVID-19. Original analysis: Reference gene primer amplification in the assay estimated nucleated cell counts. TCRdb keeps only in-frame clones here, not all; method: immunoSEQ multiplex PCR. That table furnishes V, J and clone size, whereas the DNA furnished D and trimming. The sample comprises about 80,000 clones, about 78% of which are singletons, and about a sixth rests with the top ten. The CDR3 runs to 14 residues. Trimming removed 2 bases from V and 4 bases from J, with 13 bases in between. In germline, CDR1 is SGHDT, CDR2 YYEEEE.

This clonotype was obtained from a human donor in a cohort sampled during active COVID-19. The specimen sequenced was peripheral blood. The V and J genes are TRBV5-6 and TRBJ2-7, with D possibly matching TRBD2 (6 bases). The CDR3 loop reads CASSFGGGAYEQYF. CDR3 coding DNA: TGTGCCAGCAGCTTCGGGGGTGGGGCTTACGAGCAGTACTTC.